This paragraph covers one T cell receptor (beta chain) sequence. What it binds is unknown. Clones were sequenced by immunoSEQ multiplex PCR, and TCRdb holds only the in-frame ones, with some missing. The top ten clones hold 0.13% of a sample with millions of clones, 95% of them seen once. This entry comes from a study of shared clonotypes between healthy human individuals. Regarding the study as a whole: Naive subsets usually exceeded memory subsets in estimated richness.

The sequence was collected from a young man in good health. Sequenced input: naive CD4+ T cells sorted from blood. Subset reported: CD45RA+ positively selected.

The CDR3 spells CASSGTGTVWMNTEAFF. CDR3 coding DNA: TGTGCCAGCAGCGGAACTGGGACAGTGTGGATGAACACTGAAGCTTTCTTT. J is TRBJ1-1 and V is TRBV7-2, with 7 bases matching TRBD1. The ends lost 5 bases at V and 0 bases at J; junction bases unmatched: 12. Germline V gene sequence: CDR1 SGHTA, CDR2 FQGNSA. The CDR3 spans 17 residues.